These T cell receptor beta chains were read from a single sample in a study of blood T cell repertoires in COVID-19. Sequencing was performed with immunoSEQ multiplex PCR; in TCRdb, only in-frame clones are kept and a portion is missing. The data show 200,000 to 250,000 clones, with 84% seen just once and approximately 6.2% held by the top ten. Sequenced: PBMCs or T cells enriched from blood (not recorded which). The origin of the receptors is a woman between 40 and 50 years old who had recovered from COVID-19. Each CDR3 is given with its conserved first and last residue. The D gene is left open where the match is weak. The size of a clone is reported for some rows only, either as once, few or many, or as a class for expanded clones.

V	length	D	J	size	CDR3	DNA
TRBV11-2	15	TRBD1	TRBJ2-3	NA	CASARLQGYTDTQYF	TGTGCCAGCGCTAGGTTACAGGGGTACACAGATACGCAGTATTTT
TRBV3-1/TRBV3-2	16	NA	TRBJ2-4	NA	CASSPYTGQAKNIQYF	TGTGCCAGCAGCCCCTATACGGGACAAGCCAAAAACATTCAGTACTTC
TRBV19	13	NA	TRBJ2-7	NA	CASSRDTTYEQYF	TGTGCCAGTAGCCGGGACACAACCTACGAGCAGTACTTC
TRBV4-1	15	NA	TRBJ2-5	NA	CASSLSPGRGETQYF	TGCGCCAGCAGCCTAAGTCCGGGCCGGGGGGAGACCCAGTACTTC
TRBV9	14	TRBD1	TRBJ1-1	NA	CASSAQGAGTEAFF	TGTGCCAGCAGCGCACAGGGGGCCGGGACTGAAGCTTTCTTT
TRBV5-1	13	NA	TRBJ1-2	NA	CASREDGNYGYTF	TGCGCCAGCAGGGAGGACGGAAACTATGGCTACACCTTC
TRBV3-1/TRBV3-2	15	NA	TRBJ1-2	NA	CASSLRYKEVDGYTF	TGTGCCAGCAGCCTCCGGTACAAGGAGGTGGATGGCTACACCTTC
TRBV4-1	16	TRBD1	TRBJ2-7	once	CASSPGAGTGTYEQYF	TGCGCCAGCAGCCCCGGGGCCGGGACAGGGACCTACGAGCAGTACTTC
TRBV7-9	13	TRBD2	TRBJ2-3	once	CASSRDYTDTQYF	TGTGCCAGCAGTAGGGACTACACAGATACGCAGTATTTT
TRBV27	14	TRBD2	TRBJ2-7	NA	CASSSAGGRGEQYF	TGTGCCAGCAGTTCAGCGGGAGGGAGGGGGGAGCAGTACTTC
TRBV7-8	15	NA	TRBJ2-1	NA	CASSFRPGLGYEQFF	TGTGCCAGCAGCTTCCGCCCGGGACTTGGCTATGAGCAGTTCTTC
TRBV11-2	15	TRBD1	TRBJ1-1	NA	CASSPWTGRNTEAFF	TGTGCCAGCAGCCCCTGGACAGGGAGGAACACTGAAGCTTTCTTT
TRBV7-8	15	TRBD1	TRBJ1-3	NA	CASSFDDRGGNTIYF	TGTGCCAGCAGCTTCGACGACAGGGGTGGAAACACCATATATTTT
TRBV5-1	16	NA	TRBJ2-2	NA	CASSDGGTSNTGELFF	TGCGCCAGCAGCGACGGCGGCACCTCGAACACCGGGGAGCTGTTTTTT
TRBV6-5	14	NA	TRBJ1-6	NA	CASSYSQGNSPLHF	TGTGCCAGCAGTTACAGCCAGGGTAATTCACCCCTCCACTTT
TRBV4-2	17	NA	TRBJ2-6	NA	CASSQGIQVSGANVLTF	TGTGCCAGCAGCCAAGGGATACAGGTATCTGGGGCCAACGTCCTGACTTTC
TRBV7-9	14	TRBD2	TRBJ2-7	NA	CASSFSGRAYEQYF	TGTGCCAGCAGCTTTAGCGGGAGGGCCTACGAGCAGTACTTC
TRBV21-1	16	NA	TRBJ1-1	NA	CASSKEGQGRLSGAFF	TGTGCCAGCAGCAAAGAGGGACAGGGACGGCTCAGTGGAGCTTTCTTT
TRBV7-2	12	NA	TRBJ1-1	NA	CASSLVGVGAFF	TGTGCCAGCAGCTTAGTAGGGGTAGGGGCTTTCTTT
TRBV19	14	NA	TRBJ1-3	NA	CASSQQSSGNTIYF	TGTGCCAGTAGTCAACAAAGCTCTGGAAACACCATATATTTT
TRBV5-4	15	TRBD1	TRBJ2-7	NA	CASSFPGTGRNEQYF	TGTGCCAGCAGCTTCCCCGGGACAGGGAGGAACGAGCAGTACTTC
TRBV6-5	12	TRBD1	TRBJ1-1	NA	CASAGGYTEAFF	TGTGCCAGCGCAGGGGGCTATACTGAAGCTTTCTTT
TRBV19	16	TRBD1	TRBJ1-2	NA	CASSTRDRTANYGYTF	TGTGCCAGTAGTACCCGGGACAGGACAGCTAACTATGGCTACACCTTC
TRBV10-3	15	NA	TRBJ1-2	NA	CAIGGGAGKNYGYTF	TGTGCCATCGGAGGGGGGGCAGGGAAGAACTATGGCTACACCTTC